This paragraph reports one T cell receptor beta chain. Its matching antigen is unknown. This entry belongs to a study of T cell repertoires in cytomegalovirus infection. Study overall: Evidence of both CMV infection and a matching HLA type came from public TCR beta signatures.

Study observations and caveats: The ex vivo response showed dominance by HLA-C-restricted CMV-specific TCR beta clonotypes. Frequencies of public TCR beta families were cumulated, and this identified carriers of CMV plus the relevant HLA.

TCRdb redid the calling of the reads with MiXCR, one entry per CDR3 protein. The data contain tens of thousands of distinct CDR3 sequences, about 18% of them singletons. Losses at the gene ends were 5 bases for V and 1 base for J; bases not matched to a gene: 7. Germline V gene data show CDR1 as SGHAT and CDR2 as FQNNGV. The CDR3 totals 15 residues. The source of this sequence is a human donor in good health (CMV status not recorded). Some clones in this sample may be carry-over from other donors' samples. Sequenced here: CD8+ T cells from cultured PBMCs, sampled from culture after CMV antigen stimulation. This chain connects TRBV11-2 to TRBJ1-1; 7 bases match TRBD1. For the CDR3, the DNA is TGTGCCAGCAGCATTCCGGGACAGTCGAACACTGAAGCTTTCTTT. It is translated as CASSIPGQSNTEAFF.